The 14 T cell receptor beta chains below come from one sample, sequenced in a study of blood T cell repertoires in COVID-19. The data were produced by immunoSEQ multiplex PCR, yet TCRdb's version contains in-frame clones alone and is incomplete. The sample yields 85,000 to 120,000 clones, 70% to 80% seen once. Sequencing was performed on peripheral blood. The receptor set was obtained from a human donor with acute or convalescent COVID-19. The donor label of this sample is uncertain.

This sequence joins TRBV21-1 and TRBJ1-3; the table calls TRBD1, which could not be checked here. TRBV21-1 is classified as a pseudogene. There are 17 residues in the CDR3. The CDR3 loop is CASSRRDTLNSGNTIYF. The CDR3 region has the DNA TGTGCCAGCAGCAGACGGGACACCCTGAACTCTGGAAACACCATATATTTT.

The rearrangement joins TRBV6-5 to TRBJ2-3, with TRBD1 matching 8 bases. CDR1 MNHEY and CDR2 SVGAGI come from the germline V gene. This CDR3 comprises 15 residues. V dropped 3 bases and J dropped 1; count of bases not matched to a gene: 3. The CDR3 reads CASSYGTGGTDTQYF. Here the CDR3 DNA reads TGTGCCAGCAGTTATGGGACAGGCGGCACAGATACGCAGTATTTT.

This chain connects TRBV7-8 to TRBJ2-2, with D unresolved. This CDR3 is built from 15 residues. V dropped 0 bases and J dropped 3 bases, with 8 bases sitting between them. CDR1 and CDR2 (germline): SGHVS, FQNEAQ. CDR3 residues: CASSLARIHTGELFF. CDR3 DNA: TGTGCCAGCAGCTTAGCGCGGATTCACACCGGGGAGCTGTTTTTT.

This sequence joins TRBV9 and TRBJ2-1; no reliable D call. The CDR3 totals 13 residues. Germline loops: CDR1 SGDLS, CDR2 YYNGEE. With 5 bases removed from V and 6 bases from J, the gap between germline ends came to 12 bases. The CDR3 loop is CASRGIATNEQFF. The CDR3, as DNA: TGTGCCAGCAGGGGCATTGCCACCAATGAGCAGTTCTTC.

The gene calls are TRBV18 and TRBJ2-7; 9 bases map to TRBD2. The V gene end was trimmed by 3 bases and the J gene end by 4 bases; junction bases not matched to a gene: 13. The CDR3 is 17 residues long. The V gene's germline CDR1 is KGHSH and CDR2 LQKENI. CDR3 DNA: TGTGCCAGCTCACCCTCAAGGGGTCATAGCGGGGGATACGAGCAGTACTTC. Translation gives CASSPSRGHSGGYEQYF.

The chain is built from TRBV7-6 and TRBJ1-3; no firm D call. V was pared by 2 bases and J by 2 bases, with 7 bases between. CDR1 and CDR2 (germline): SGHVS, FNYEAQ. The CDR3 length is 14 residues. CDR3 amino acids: CASSLSTAGNTIYF. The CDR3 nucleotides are TGTGCCAGCAGCTTAAGTACAGCTGGAAACACCATATATTTT.

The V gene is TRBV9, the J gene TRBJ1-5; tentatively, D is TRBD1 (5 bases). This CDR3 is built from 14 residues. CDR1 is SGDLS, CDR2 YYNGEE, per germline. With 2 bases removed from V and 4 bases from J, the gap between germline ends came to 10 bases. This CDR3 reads CASSVGPENQPQHF. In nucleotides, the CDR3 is TGTGCCAGCAGCGTGGGGCCAGAGAATCAGCCCCAGCATTTT.

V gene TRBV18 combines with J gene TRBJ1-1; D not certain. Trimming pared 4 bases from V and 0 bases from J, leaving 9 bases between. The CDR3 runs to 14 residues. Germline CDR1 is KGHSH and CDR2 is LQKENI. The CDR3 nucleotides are TGTGCCAGCTCACAGCAGGTTTTGAACACTGAAGCTTTCTTT. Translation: CASSQQVLNTEAFF. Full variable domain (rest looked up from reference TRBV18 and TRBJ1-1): NAGVMQNPRHLVRRRGQEARLRCSPMKGHSHVYWYRQLPEEGLKFMVYLQKENIIDESGMPKERFSAEFPKEGPSILRIQQVVRGDSAAYFCASSQQVLNTEAFFGQGTRLTVV.

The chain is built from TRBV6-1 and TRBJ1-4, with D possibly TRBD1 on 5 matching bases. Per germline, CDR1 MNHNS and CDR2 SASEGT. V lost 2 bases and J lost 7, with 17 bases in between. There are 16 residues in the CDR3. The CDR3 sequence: CASSEPSVAGLEKLFF. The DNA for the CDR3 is TGTGCCAGCAGTGAACCCTCCGTCGCAGGGCTTGAAAAACTGTTTTTT.

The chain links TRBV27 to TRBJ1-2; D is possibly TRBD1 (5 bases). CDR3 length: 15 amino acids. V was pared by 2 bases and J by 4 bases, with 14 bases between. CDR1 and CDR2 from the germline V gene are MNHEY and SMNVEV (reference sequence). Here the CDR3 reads CASSLSLRGTYGYTF. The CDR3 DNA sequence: TGTGCCAGCAGTTTAAGTCTAAGGGGCACCTATGGCTACACCTTC.

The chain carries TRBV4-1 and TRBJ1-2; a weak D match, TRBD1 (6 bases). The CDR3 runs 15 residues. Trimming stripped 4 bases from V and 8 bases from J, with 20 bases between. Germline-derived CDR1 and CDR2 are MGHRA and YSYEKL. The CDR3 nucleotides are TGCGCCAGCAGCCTCCCTGGACAGCCAGCGAGGGGCTACACCTTC. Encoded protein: CASSLPGQPARGYTF.

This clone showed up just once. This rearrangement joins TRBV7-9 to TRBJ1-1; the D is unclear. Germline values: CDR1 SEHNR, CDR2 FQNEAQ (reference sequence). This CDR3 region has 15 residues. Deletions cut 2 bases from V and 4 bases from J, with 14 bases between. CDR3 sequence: CASSLFGGLVTEAFF. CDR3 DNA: TGTGCCAGCAGCTTATTCGGAGGTCTGGTCACTGAAGCTTTCTTT.

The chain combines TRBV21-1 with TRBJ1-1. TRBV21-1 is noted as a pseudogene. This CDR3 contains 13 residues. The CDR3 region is CATKTPKNTEAFF. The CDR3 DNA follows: TGTGCCACCAAAACTCCGAAGAACACTGAAGCTTTCTTT.

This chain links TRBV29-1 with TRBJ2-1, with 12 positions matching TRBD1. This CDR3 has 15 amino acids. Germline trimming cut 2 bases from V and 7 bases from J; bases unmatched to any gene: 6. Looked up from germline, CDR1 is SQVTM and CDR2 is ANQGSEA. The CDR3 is CSVESPGQGANEQFF. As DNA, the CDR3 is TGCAGCGTTGAATCCCCGGGACAGGGGGCAAATGAGCAGTTCTTC.